A single sample is the source of the 13 T cell receptor beta chains below, sequenced in a study of OX40 agonist ivuxolimab in advanced cancers. Method: immunoSEQ multiplex PCR; TCRdb's copy keeps in-frame clones and lacks some. This sample has more than 65,000 clones, with approximately 90% found just once. The starting material was CD4+ or CD8+ T cells sorted from blood, obtained in a trial of the OX40 agonist ivuxolimab. The source is an adult with an advanced solid tumor such as melanoma, head and neck, liver or kidney cancer.

J is TRBJ2-5 and V is TRBV5-4; D is unresolved. The CDR3 sequence is 14 residues long. Trimming shortened V by 0 bases and J by 0 bases, and 6 bases separated the two germline ends. Germline lookup yields CDR1 SGHNT and CDR2 YYREEE (reference sequence). In DNA, the CDR3 is TGTGCCAGCAGCTTGGGGAGACACCAAGAGACCCAGTACTTC. This gives the protein CASSLGRHQETQYF.

The V gene is TRBV6-5, the J gene TRBJ1-2, with TRBD1 matching over 7 bases. There are 15 residues in the CDR3. Germline V lookup: CDR1 MNHEY, CDR2 SVGAGI. J lost 3 bases, V lost 4 bases, and 8 bases had no gene match. The CDR3 DNA sequence: TGTGCCAGCAGTTTCCACGGGACAGCCTACTATGGCTACACCTTC. Encoded protein: CASSFHGTAYYGYTF.

V gene TRBV5-4 combines with J gene TRBJ2-5; 15 nucleotides match TRBD2. The CDR3 consists of 17 residues. Germline V gene data show CDR1 as SGHNT and CDR2 as YYREEE (reference sequence). The junction had 3 bases not matched to a gene; V was cut back by 3 bases and J by 0 bases. As DNA, the CDR3 is TGTGCCAGCAGCTCCGGGACTAGCGGGGGGAACCAAGAGACCCAGTACTTC. Translation: CASSSGTSGGNQETQYF.

The V and J genes are TRBV9 and TRBJ1-1; D is perhaps TRBD1 (6 bases). V was clipped by 4 bases and J by 0 bases, with 19 bases between them. Germline CDR1 reads SGDLS; CDR2 reads YYNGEE. The CDR3 loop spans 17 amino acids. In DNA, the CDR3 is TGTGCCAGCAGCCCCGAGGAGGCAGGGGCCTTGAACACTGAAGCTTTCTTT. It yields the protein CASSPEEAGALNTEAFF.

The chain is built from TRBV27 and TRBJ2-1; 10 nucleotides align to TRBD2. This CDR3 is built from 13 residues. V dropped 8 bases and J dropped 4; count of bases not matched to a gene: 2. Germline V gives CDR1 MNHEY, CDR2 SMNVEV (reference sequence). The CDR3 loop is CASLSGGYNEQFF. The CDR3 coding sequence is TGTGCCAGCCTTAGCGGGGGGTACAATGAGCAGTTCTTC.

The chain links TRBV29-1 to TRBJ2-5, with 7 bases that match TRBD2. With V trimmed by 7 bases and J by 5 bases, 10 bases remained unmatched. Germline CDR1 SQVTM, CDR2 ANQGSEA. The CDR3 runs to 13 residues. The CDR3 nucleotides read TGCAGCGGAGGGAGGGGAGCGAGGGAGACCCAGTACTTC. This encodes CSGGRGARETQYF.

V usage is TRBV6-1 and J usage is TRBJ1-6; 7 positions match TRBD1. The CDR3 extends over 15 amino acids. Germline loops: CDR1 MNHNS, CDR2 SASEGT. V trimming: 7 bases; J trimming: 9 bases; junction bases outside the gene matches: 12. The CDR3 DNA reads TGTGCCAGCATATGGCTGGAGGGGGCTCTTTCACCCCTCCACTTT. It is translated as CASIWLEGALSPLHF.

Of note for this clone: At the DNA level, this CDR3 is encoded by other sequences in the same sample as well. V and J are TRBV30 and TRBJ2-5; D unresolved. V dropped 2 bases and J dropped 1 base, with 8 bases sitting between them. The length of the CDR3 is 13 residues. CDR1 GTSNPN and CDR2 SVGIG come from the germline V gene (reference sequence). The CDR3: CAWSSGFQETQYF. CDR3 coding DNA: TGTGCCTGGAGTAGTGGTTTCCAAGAGACCCAGTACTTC.

This chain links TRBV19 with TRBJ1-3; D is perhaps TRBD1 (6 bases). The germline V gene encodes CDR1 LNHDA and CDR2 SQIVND (reference sequence). The length of the CDR3 is 14 residues. The V gene lost 7 bases and the J gene lost 0 bases, with 10 bases spanning the gap. This chain's CDR3 is CASIQGSSGNTIYF. CDR3 nucleotide sequence: TGTGCCAGTATTCAGGGGAGCTCTGGAAACACCATATATTTT. The full variable domain, rest sourced from reference TRBV19 and TRBJ1-3, is DGGITQSPKYLFRKEGQNVTLSCEQNLNHDAMYWYRQDPGQGLRLIYYSQIVNDFQKGDIAEGYSVSREKKESFPLTVTSAQKNPTAFYLCASIQGSSGNTIYFGEGSWLTVV.

This chain joins TRBV30 and TRBJ2-2; 10 nucleotides agree with TRBD1. The germline CDR1 and CDR2 sequences are GTSNPN and SVGIG (reference sequence). The CDR3 totals 13 residues. V was clipped by 5 bases and J by 6 bases; unmatched bases: 3. This CDR3 is CAWDRGHSGELFF. The CDR3, as DNA: TGTGCCTGGGACAGGGGGCATTCCGGGGAGCTGTTTTTT.

The chain has TRBV30 and TRBJ2-2, with TRBD2 matching 15 bases. With V trimmed by 7 bases and J by 5 bases, 2 bases remained unmatched. The CDR3 runs to 14 residues. The germline V gene encodes CDR1 GTSNPN and CDR2 SVGIG (reference sequence). The CDR3 DNA is TGTGCCTTGGGACTAGCGGGAGGAACCGGGGAGCTGTTTTTT. Protein sequence: CALGLAGGTGELFF.

The gene calls are TRBV21-1 and TRBJ2-3; TRBD1 is the table's D call, not checked against the DNA. TRBV21-1 is termed a pseudogene. This CDR3 contains 14 residues. In DNA, the CDR3 is TGTGCCAGCAGCAACGGGACAGGGACAAATACGCAGTATTTT. Its translation: CASSNGTGTNTQYF.

In DNA, the CDR3 is TGTGCCAGCAGATTAGATTACGAGCAGTACTTC. Its translation is CASRLDYEQYF. This rearrangement joins TRBV6-1 to TRBJ2-7; no firm D call. V was cut by 6 bases and J by 4 bases, with 7 bases left in between. Germline V CDR1 and CDR2: MNHNS, SASEGT. The CDR3 covers 11 residues.